This T cell receptor beta chain stems from a study of control samples from healthy donors and cancer patients. Per the germline V gene, CDR1 is LGHDT and CDR2 is YNNKEL (reference sequence). V was cut by 3 bases and J by 5 bases, with 8 bases left in between. CDR3 length: 13 residues. TCRdb's table, derived via immunoSEQ multiplex PCR, lists solely in-frame clones and lacks some. Among about 55,000 clones, 88% were seen once, and the ten largest hold approximately 3.8%. What was sequenced was blood. The chain has TRBV3-1 (or the pseudogene TRBV3-2) and TRBJ1-5; D is undetermined. The TCR was taken from a man aged 50 to 60 in good health. In DNA form, the CDR3 reads TGTGCCAGCAGCCATTTGGGAGATCAGCCCCAGCATTTT. Its protein product is CASSHLGDQPQHF.